A single sample is the source of the 5 T cell receptor beta chains below, sequenced in a study of cytomegalovirus exposure and HLA in healthy donors. It was with 60 Vbeta and 13 Jbeta primers that the PCR ran. Profiled with immunoSEQ multiplex PCR; TCRdb holds only in-frame clones, not every one. The sample contains 140,000 or so clones, around 78% of which appear only once. Specimen: PBMCs. The receptor source for this set is a woman aged 18-29 years in good health and CMV-seropositive.

In DNA, the CDR3 is TGTGCTAGTGGTTTGGTCACAGAGCAGTTCTTC. Encoded protein: CASGLVTEQFF. The rearrangement uses TRBV12-5 and TRBJ2-1; D not resolved. CDR1 is LGHNT and CDR2 is FRNRAP in the germline V gene. V dropped 0 bases and J dropped 10 bases, with 4 bases sitting between them. This CDR3 has 11 amino acids.

This rearrangement joins TRBV7-9 to TRBJ1-4; D might be TRBD1 (6 bases). The length of the CDR3 is 13 residues. Germline-derived CDR1 and CDR2 are SEHNR and FQNEAQ (reference sequence). V was shortened by 4 bases and J by 6 bases, with 9 bases between the two germline ends. DNA for the CDR3: TGTGCCAGCAGCTCCGGACAGTATGAAAAACTGTTTTTT. Amino acid sequence: CASSSGQYEKLFF.

V and J are TRBV6-5 and TRBJ1-1, with D possibly TRBD1 on 6 matching bases. CDR3 size: 12 residues. The ends were cut back, 5 bases at V and 11 bases at J, with 15 bases in the middle. Germline values: CDR1 MNHEY, CDR2 SVGAGI. This CDR3 reads CASSRGGGGAFF. CDR3 DNA: TGTGCCAGCAGTCGGGGGGGAGGGGGGGCTTTCTTT.

This sequence joins TRBV10-3 and TRBJ2-3; 11 bases align to TRBD1. Trimming at V came to 2 bases and at J to 6 bases, leaving 10 bases not matched to a gene. Germline CDR1 and CDR2: ENHRY and SYGVKD. The CDR3 is 17 residues long. CDR3 sequence reads: CAISEHGKGQGGDTQYF. The DNA of the CDR3 is TGTGCCATCAGTGAGCATGGGAAGGGACAGGGGGGCGATACGCAGTATTTT.

This rearrangement joins TRBV15 to TRBJ2-4; tentative D call: TRBD1 (5 bases). The CDR3 loop spans 17 amino acids. The ends were cut back, 4 bases at V and 0 bases at J, with 16 bases in the middle. Germline loops: CDR1 LNHNV, CDR2 YYDKDF (reference sequence). This CDR3 reads CATSTFDSHLAKNIQYF. The CDR3 DNA is TGTGCCACCAGCACCTTCGACAGCCACCTAGCCAAAAACATTCAGTACTTC.